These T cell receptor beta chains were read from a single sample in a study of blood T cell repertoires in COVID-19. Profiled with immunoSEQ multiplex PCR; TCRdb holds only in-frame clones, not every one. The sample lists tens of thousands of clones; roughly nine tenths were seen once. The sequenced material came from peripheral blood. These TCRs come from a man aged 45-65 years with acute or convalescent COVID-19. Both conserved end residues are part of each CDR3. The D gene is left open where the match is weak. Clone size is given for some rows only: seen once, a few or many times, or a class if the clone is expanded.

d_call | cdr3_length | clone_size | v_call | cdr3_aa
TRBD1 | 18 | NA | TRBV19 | CASSEGPGQISSNQPQHF
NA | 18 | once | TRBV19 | CASSFPRAPGGSNQPQHF
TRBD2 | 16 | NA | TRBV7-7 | CASSQIAGGNTGELFF
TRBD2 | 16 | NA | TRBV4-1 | CASSHWTSGKSGELFF
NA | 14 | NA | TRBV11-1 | CASSSGQSYNEQFF
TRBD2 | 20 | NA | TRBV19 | CASSPNTGLAGGQPTGELFF
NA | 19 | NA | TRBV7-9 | CASRPLIPGLGRVRNTQYF
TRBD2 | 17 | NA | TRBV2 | CASSVLSSGGAKNIQYF
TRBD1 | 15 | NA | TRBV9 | CASSPGTGGFYGYTF
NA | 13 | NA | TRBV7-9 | CASSLQVIYGYTF
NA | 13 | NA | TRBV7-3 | CASSLSSAETQYF
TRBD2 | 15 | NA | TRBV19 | CASSPTSGGSYEQYF
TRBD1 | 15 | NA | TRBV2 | CASSQYRGNTGELFF
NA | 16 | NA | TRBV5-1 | CASSLAGGLDYNEQFF
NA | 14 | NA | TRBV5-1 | CASSLEGGNEKLFF
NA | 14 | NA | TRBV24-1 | CATSDRTENYGYTF
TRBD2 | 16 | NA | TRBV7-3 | CASSLLAGVNTGELFF
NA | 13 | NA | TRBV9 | CASSVDLAGELFF
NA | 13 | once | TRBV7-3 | CASSLTGGTEAFF
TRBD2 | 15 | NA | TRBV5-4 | CASSLTTSGSNEQFF
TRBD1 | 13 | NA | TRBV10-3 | CAITPGQGDEAFF
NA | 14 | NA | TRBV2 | CASSEQGRDQPQHF
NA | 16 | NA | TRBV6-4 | CASSTGNTWDTGELFF